This section outlines one T cell receptor (beta chain) sequence together with its context. This clonotype occurred a few times. The specificity of this receptor is unknown. The record has no base qualities; no much larger clone is one base away. The cysteine opens and the phenylalanine closes a CDR3 of 12 amino acids. Just the 36-base CDR3 DNA is kept, in frame starting at base 1. V lost 3 bases and J lost 13 bases, and the count of bases not matched to a germline gene is 10. CDR1 and CDR2 (GTSNPN, SVGIG) derive from the germline V gene (reference sequence). These data originate in a study of response to subunit inactivated influenza vaccine (dated by TCRdb to the late 2010s). Describing the broader study: Deep quantitative T cell receptor repertoire profiling was used in the study to track responses to a trivalent subunit inactivated influenza vaccine. Broader findings and caveats from the paper: It was suggested by the authors that each seasonal influenza vaccination may recruit only a limited number of new T cells.

The library was produced with RT-PCR. Sequenced on an Illumina HiSeq 2500. TCRdb took the public reads, trimmed them with fastp at Q25, ran MiXCR for clone calling and kept in-frame beta chains. Each CDR3 protein gets just one entry, which takes the most common genes and DNA from the rows behind it. In all, the sample holds about 650,000 distinct CDR3 sequences, and about a sixth of those were seen once. Around 10% of the sample is in the top ten clones. The V and J segments used are TRBV30 and TRBJ2-7, with TRBD2 matching 9 junction bases. This specimen consisted of PBMCs from blood, obtained 11 to 12 days after vaccination. The clonotype comes from a middle-aged man who received an inactivated influenza vaccine. Donor details come from another sample of the same person, matched by shared clones. The CDR3: CAWRLLAGSFYF. At the DNA level, the sequence is TGTGCCTGGAGGTTGCTAGCGGGATCCTTCTACTTC. The variable domain in full, with residues beyond the CDR3 obtained from the reference TRBV30 and TRBJ2-7 genes, is SQTIHQWPATLVQPVGSPLSLECTVEGTSNPNLYWYRQAAGRGLQLLFYSVGIGQISSEVPQNLSASRPQDRQFILSSKKLLLSDSGFYLCAWRLLAGSFYFGPGTRLTVT.